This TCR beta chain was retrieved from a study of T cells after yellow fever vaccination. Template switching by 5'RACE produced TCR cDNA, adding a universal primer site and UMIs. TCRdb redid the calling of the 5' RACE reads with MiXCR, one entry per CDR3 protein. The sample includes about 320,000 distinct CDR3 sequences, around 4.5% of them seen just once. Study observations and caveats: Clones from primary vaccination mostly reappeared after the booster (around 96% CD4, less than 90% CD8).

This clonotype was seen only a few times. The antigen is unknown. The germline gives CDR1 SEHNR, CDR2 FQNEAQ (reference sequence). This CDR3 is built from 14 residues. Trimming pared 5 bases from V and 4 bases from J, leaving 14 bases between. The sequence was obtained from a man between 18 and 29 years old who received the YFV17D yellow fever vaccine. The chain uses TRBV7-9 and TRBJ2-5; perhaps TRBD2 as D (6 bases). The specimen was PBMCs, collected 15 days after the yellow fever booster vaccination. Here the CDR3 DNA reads TGTGCCAGCAGCGTGACTAGGGCTGGAGAGACCCAGTACTTC. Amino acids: CASSVTRAGETQYF.